These 30 T cell receptor beta chains originate from one sample sequenced in a study of blood T cell repertoires in COVID-19. The repertoire was sequenced with immunoSEQ multiplex PCR; TCRdb's copy has only in-frame clones and lacks some. There are nearly 50,000 clones in the sample; around 85% occur only once, and 13% to 15% lies in the top ten. The sequencing input was peripheral blood. These receptors were obtained from a human donor in a cohort sampled during active COVID-19.

This chain joins TRBV5-5 and TRBJ2-7; the D gene is possibly TRBD2 (6 bases). V dropped 0 bases and J dropped 2 bases, with 12 bases sitting between them. This CDR3 has 15 amino acids. Germline V gene data show CDR1 as SGHKS and CDR2 as YYEKEE (reference sequence). In DNA form, the CDR3 reads TGTGCCAGCAGCTTGGGAGGAGGGTTAACCTACGAGCAGTACTTC. Translating gives CASSLGGGLTYEQYF.

V is TRBV7-2 and J is TRBJ1-1, with D possibly TRBD1 on 5 matching bases. CDR3 length: 14 amino acids. V lost 6 bases and J lost 1, with 12 bases in between. CDR1 is SGHTA, CDR2 FQGNSA, per germline. The CDR3 spells CASSFGHRNTEAFF. The CDR3 DNA reads as TGTGCCAGCAGTTTTGGACATAGGAACACTGAAGCTTTCTTT.

The table lists this clone with a count of one. This chain joins TRBV29-1 and TRBJ1-2, with TRBD1 matching 9 bases. The CDR3 runs to 13 residues. The V gene end was trimmed by 4 bases and the J gene end by 8 bases; junction bases not matched to a gene: 8. CDR1 and CDR2 (germline): SQVTM, ANQGSEA. The CDR3 loop is CSVGTGGIKGYTF. In DNA form, the CDR3 reads TGCAGCGTTGGAACAGGGGGCATTAAAGGCTACACCTTC.

The chain joins TRBV6-5 to TRBJ2-1; TRBD2 agrees at 7 bases. Germline V gene data show CDR1 as MNHEY and CDR2 as SVGAGI. The CDR3 spans 15 residues. V trimming: 0 bases; J trimming: 12 bases; junction bases outside the gene matches: 11. The CDR3 protein is CASSYSSRGVKGQFF. In nucleotides, the CDR3 is TGTGCCAGCAGTTACTCGAGCCGGGGGGTAAAGGGGCAGTTCTTC.

The chain carries TRBV4-1 and TRBJ2-3, with 9 bases that match TRBD2. The CDR3 is 16 amino acids. The V gene's germline CDR1 is MGHRA and CDR2 YSYEKL. Trimming took 1 base from V and 4 from J; bases not matched to a gene: 6. CDR3 loop: CASSQGTRGGPDTQYF. DNA of the CDR3: TGCGCCAGCAGCCAAGGGACGCGGGGGGGCCCAGATACGCAGTATTTT.

The chain has TRBV6-6 and TRBJ1-5, with D perhaps matching TRBD1 (5 bases). The CDR3 totals 16 residues. V lost 4 bases, J lost 0 bases, and 13 bases lay in between. Germline assignment: CDR1 MNHNY and CDR2 SVGAGI (reference sequence). The CDR3 reads CASSSRDSYSNQPQHF. The CDR3 DNA follows: TGTGCCAGCAGTTCCCGAGACAGTTATAGCAATCAGCCCCAGCATTTT.

The V call is TRBV5-4, the J call TRBJ2-5, with 9 nucleotides matching TRBD1. Germline V lookup: CDR1 SGHNT, CDR2 YYREEE (reference sequence). This CDR3 spans 15 amino acids. V shed 3 bases, J shed 5 bases, and the junction held 8 bases outside the gene matches. In nucleotides, the CDR3 is TGTGCCAGCAGCTCCGGACAGGGGCTTCGGGAGACCCAGTACTTC. Protein: CASSSGQGLRETQYF.

This rearrangement joins TRBV29-1 to TRBJ1-2; TRBD1 aligns across 12 bases. Germline CDR1 SQVTM, CDR2 ANQGSEA. This CDR3 contains 15 residues. V trimming: 4 bases; J trimming: 4 bases; junction bases outside the gene matches: 7. The CDR3 DNA is TGCAGCGTTGCGGGACGGGACAGGGGGCTCTATGGCTACACCTTC. Translation gives CSVAGRDRGLYGYTF.

The CDR3 region has the DNA TGTGCCAGCTCACCAGATCAGGGGTCACCCCTCCACTTT. This translates into CASSPDQGSPLHF. The rearrangement links TRBV18 to TRBJ1-6; tentative D call: TRBD1 (6 bases). This CDR3 is 13 amino acids long. V lost 2 bases and J 10 bases, leaving 9 bases between the germline ends. CDR1 and CDR2 from the germline V gene are KGHSH and LQKENI.

The chain carries TRBV2 and TRBJ2-3; D not resolved. Germline V gene lookup returns CDR1 SNHLY and CDR2 FYNNEI. There are 13 residues in the CDR3. The DNA of the CDR3 is TGTGGGTCCAGCGCAAGAGTCACAGATACGCAGTATTTT. Translated: CGSSARVTDTQYF. Full variable domain (outside the CDR3, taken from reference TRBV2 and TRBJ2-3): EPEVTQTPSHQVTQMGQEVILRCVPISNHLYFYWYRQILGQKVEFLVSFYNNEISEKSEIFDDQFSVERPDGSNFTLKIRSTKLEDSAMYFCGSSARVTDTQYFGPGTRLTVL.

The chain has TRBV2 and TRBJ2-6, with D perhaps matching TRBD2 (6 bases). CDR1 and CDR2 (germline): SNHLY, FYNNEI. V was trimmed by 6 bases and J by 0 bases, leaving 9 bases between them. The CDR3 extends over 15 amino acids. The CDR3 region is CASSAGGSGANVLTF. As DNA, the CDR3 is TGTGCCAGCAGCGCCGGGGGCTCTGGGGCCAACGTCCTGACTTTC.

The rearrangement links TRBV5-6 to TRBJ1-6; D is unresolved. V lost 6 bases and J lost 8, with 18 bases in between. Per the germline V gene, CDR1 is SGHDT and CDR2 is YYEEEE. The CDR3 is 15 residues long. The CDR3 protein is CASTAYLGVDSPLHF. Here the CDR3 DNA reads TGTGCCAGCACAGCTTATCTCGGGGTGGATTCACCCCTCCACTTT. Filled out from reference TRBV5-6 and TRBJ1-6, the complete variable domain reads DAGVTQSPTHLIKTRGQQVTLRCSPKSGHDTVSWYQQALGQGPQFIFQYYEEEERQRGNFPDRFSGHQFPNYSSELNVNALLLGDSALYLCASTAYLGVDSPLHFGNGTRLTVT.

The rearrangement uses TRBV11-2 and TRBJ1-2; 7 nucleotides line up with TRBD1. Trimming at V came to 1 base and at J to 5 bases, leaving 7 bases not matched to a gene. CDR3 length: 15 residues. Germline CDR1 SGHAT, CDR2 FQNNGV. The CDR3 sequence is CASSLGQGEYYGYTF. In nucleotides, the CDR3 is TGTGCCAGCAGCTTAGGTCAGGGGGAATATTATGGCTACACCTTC.

V gene TRBV7-8 combines with J gene TRBJ1-1; 7 nucleotides match TRBD1. In germline, CDR1 is SGHVS, CDR2 FQNEAQ. The CDR3 runs to 15 residues. The ends lost 4 bases at V and 0 bases at J; junction bases unmatched: 5. The DNA of the CDR3 is TGTGCCAGCAGCTCCACGACAGGGATGAACACTGAAGCTTTCTTT. This encodes CASSSTTGMNTEAFF.

This rearrangement joins TRBV2 to TRBJ2-1; 15 bases are shared with TRBD2. The CDR3 covers 16 residues. Trimming removed 6 bases from V and 6 bases from J; junction bases left unmatched: 6. Per the germline V gene, CDR1 is SNHLY and CDR2 is FYNNEI. This CDR3 is CASSPGTSGRINEQFF. The CDR3, as DNA: TGTGCCAGCAGCCCCGGGACTAGCGGGAGGATCAATGAGCAGTTCTTC.

The table lists this clone with a count of one. The gene calls are TRBV5-5 and TRBJ2-7; D might be TRBD2 (7 bases). The CDR3 spans 17 residues. CDR1 SGHKS and CDR2 YYEKEE come from the germline V gene (reference sequence). With 0 bases removed from V and 3 bases from J, the gap between germline ends came to 19 bases. CDR3: CASSLAGTAGANYEQYF. Written as DNA, the CDR3 is TGTGCCAGCAGCTTGGCGGGCACGGCGGGGGCCAACTACGAGCAGTACTTC.

The chain uses TRBV7-9 and TRBJ2-7; D might be TRBD2 (6 bases). There are 14 residues in the CDR3. Trimming removed 8 bases from V and 1 base from J, with 15 bases in between. Germline-derived CDR1 and CDR2 are SEHNR and FQNEAQ (reference sequence). The CDR3 protein is CASERGGSSYEQYF. The DNA of the CDR3 is TGTGCCAGCGAGCGTGGGGGGTCTTCCTACGAGCAGTACTTC.

The V and J genes are TRBV27 and TRBJ2-7; maybe TRBD1 (5 bases). Germline CDR1 reads MNHEY; CDR2 reads SMNVEV (reference sequence). The CDR3 totals 14 residues. Trimming stripped 6 bases from V and 2 bases from J, with 14 bases between. The CDR3 nucleotides read TGTGCCAGCAGCCGCACAGGTATAACCTACGAGCAGTACTTC. Translation gives CASSRTGITYEQYF.

This chain joins TRBV2 and TRBJ1-5; D possibly corresponds to TRBD1 (5 bases). The CDR3 totals 14 residues. V was shortened by 5 bases and J by 7 bases, with 15 bases between the two germline ends. Germline CDR1 is SNHLY and CDR2 is FYNNEI. CDR3 sequence: CASSRGLLGQPQHF. In DNA, the CDR3 is TGTGCCAGCAGTAGGGGCCTCCTTGGACAGCCCCAGCATTTT.

For the CDR3, the DNA is TGTGCCAGTAGTACACCCGGCCGGACAGGGGGTAACACCGGGGAGCTGTTTTTT. This encodes CASSTPGRTGGNTGELFF. The genes are TRBV19 and TRBJ2-2; 10 bases are a match to TRBD1. V was clipped by 4 bases and J by 2 bases; unmatched bases: 10. The CDR3 totals 18 residues. The germline V gene encodes CDR1 LNHDA and CDR2 SQIVND (reference sequence).

The chain uses TRBV5-1 and TRBJ2-3; TRBD1 agrees at 8 bases. From germline, CDR1 is SGHRS and CDR2 YFSETQ. The CDR3 loop spans 14 amino acids. V shed 4 bases and J 4 bases; nucleotides not matched to a gene: 5. CDR3 DNA: TGCGCCAGCAGCGACCAGGGGGCCCCAGATACGCAGTATTTT. The encoded protein is CASSDQGAPDTQYF. The whole variable domain, remainder taken from reference TRBV5-1 and TRBJ2-3, is KAGVTQTPRYLIKTRGQQVTLSCSPISGHRSVSWYQQTPGQGLQFLFEYFSETQRNKGNFPGRFSGRQFSNSRSEMNVSTLELGDSALYLCASSDQGAPDTQYFGPGTRLTVL.

The genes are TRBV10-2 and TRBJ2-7; 9 bases match TRBD2. The V gene's germline CDR1 is WSHSY and CDR2 SAAADI. The V segment lost 3 bases and the J segment 4 bases; nucleotides outside the gene matches: 1. The length of the CDR3 is 13 residues. The CDR3 DNA reads as TGCGCCAGCAGTGAAACTAGCGGGTACGAGCAGTACTTC. This codes for CASSETSGYEQYF.

The chain employs TRBV10-3 and TRBJ1-2; TRBD1 matches at 7 bases. The CDR3 runs to 14 residues. The junction had 3 bases not matched to a gene; V was cut back by 1 base and J by 4 bases. Germline V gene lookup returns CDR1 ENHRY and CDR2 SYGVKD. The CDR3 DNA follows: TGTGCCATCAGTGAGTTGGCAGGGGGCTATGGCTACACCTTC. It specifies CAISELAGGYGYTF.

This clone was seen a handful of times. The genes are TRBV4-2 and TRBJ1-5, with 7 bases identical to TRBD1. V trimming: 0 bases; J trimming: 6 bases; junction bases outside the gene matches: 8. CDR1 is LGHNA and CDR2 is YNFKEQ in the germline V gene. The CDR3 covers 16 residues. The CDR3 bases are TGTGCCAGCAGCCAAGATCCAGGGGGAAGCGGTCAGCCCCAGCATTTT. It specifies CASSQDPGGSGQPQHF.

V and J are TRBV12-3 or TRBV12-4 and TRBJ2-3; no firm D call. The germline V and J ends were trimmed by 3 bases and 5 bases, with 3 bases remaining between them. There are 11 residues in the CDR3. The CDR3 DNA reads as TGTGCCAGCAGTTTTCGAGATACGCAGTATTTT. As protein: CASSFRDTQYF.

The chain links TRBV6-1 to TRBJ1-6, with a weak D call TRBD1 (5 bases). Germline V lookup: CDR1 MNHNS, CDR2 SASEGT. The CDR3 contains 18 residues. V lost 2 bases and J 6 bases, leaving 20 bases between the germline ends. This chain's CDR3 is CASSEKLGGGPTNSPLHF. In nucleotides, the CDR3 is TGTGCCAGCAGTGAAAAACTCGGCGGGGGACCAACTAATTCACCCCTCCACTTT.

The rearrangement links TRBV5-1 to TRBJ1-1; D unresolved. With 0 bases removed from V and 6 bases from J, the gap between germline ends came to 12 bases. The length of the CDR3 is 14 residues. Germline values: CDR1 SGHRS, CDR2 YFSETQ. CDR3 sequence: CASSLAEAGAEAFF. CDR3 in DNA: TGCGCCAGCAGCTTGGCCGAGGCGGGCGCTGAAGCTTTCTTT.

The chain carries TRBV10-3 and TRBJ2-2; TRBD1 agrees at 8 bases. In germline, CDR1 is ENHRY, CDR2 SYGVKD. V shed 6 bases and J 5 bases; nucleotides not matched to a gene: 11. The CDR3 contains 16 residues. CDR3 nucleotide sequence: TGTGCCATCAGCCAATTACCGACAGGGGCAACCGGGGAGCTGTTTTTT. Encoded protein: CAISQLPTGATGELFF.

The V call is TRBV30, the J call TRBJ2-5, with a possible D match to TRBD2 (6 bases). Germline CDR1 is GTSNPN and CDR2 is SVGIG (reference sequence). V lost 3 bases to trimming and J lost 0 bases, with 14 bases between them. CDR3 size: 15 residues. CDR3 region: CAWSPGGGYQETQYF. CDR3 nucleotides: TGTGCCTGGAGCCCGGGTGGGGGGTACCAAGAGACCCAGTACTTC.

This rearrangement joins TRBV21-1 to TRBJ2-5; the tabulated D call, TRBD2, remains unverified against the DNA. TRBV21-1 is described as a pseudogene. The CDR3 is 15 amino acids. CDR3 residues: CASNRPSGRGETQYF. The CDR3 bases are TGTGCCAGCAATCGCCCTAGCGGGAGGGGGGAGACCCAGTACTTC.